Sequencing of this T cell receptor beta chain was carried out in a study of response to subunit inactivated influenza vaccine. Study-wide results and caveats: Researchers suggested that each seasonal influenza vaccination recruits few new T cells.

V was cut by 1 base and J by 10 bases, with 21 bases left in between. This CDR3 is built from 16 residues. The germline V gene has CDR1 SEHNR and CDR2 FQNEAQ (reference sequence). In this sample, this clonotype turned up a few times. What it binds is not known. TCRdb reprocessed the RT-PCR reads with MiXCR, giving one entry per CDR3 protein. The sample contains 550,000 to 650,000 distinct CDR3 sequences, roughly 12% of which appear only once. The chain uses TRBV7-9 and TRBJ2-3, with D perhaps TRBD2 (7 bases). This sequence was found in a man aged 50 to 60 who received an inactivated influenza vaccine. The specimen was PBMCs from blood, collected on the day of vaccination. The CDR3 region is CASSLGGGLERIPQYF. CDR3 sequence (DNA): TGTGCCAGCAGCTTAGGGGGGGGGCTAGAAAGGATCCCGCAGTATTTT.